This T cell receptor (beta chain) emerged from a study of Ad26.COV2.S vaccination and SARS-CoV-2 variants. Study details: A participant enrolled in the COV1001 Ad26.COV2.S trial arm provided the sample. By the intramuscular route, Ad26.COV2.S was given once, or twice 56 days apart. Study findings and constraints: There was reportedly substantial breadth in spike-specific CD8+ and CD4+ T cell responses after vaccination. Vaccine recipients had higher spike-specific TCR breadth than placebo recipients.

Here immunoSEQ multiplex PCR was the method, and the copy in TCRdb shows in-frame clones only, minus some. The repertoire has just under 250,000 clones, more than 75% of them found once; the top ten carry about 11%. Worth noting for this clone: Its antigen is unknown.

Specified treatment: some 19 received Ad26.COV2.S at low or high dose, single or two shots; about 5 received placebo; per-sample allocation not given. After the first vaccine or placebo injection, samples were drawn on day 63. The sequencing used peripheral blood, collected in a trial of Ad26.COV2.S vaccine versus placebo. This TCR was recovered from a person between 18 and 65 years old who received the Ad26.COV2.S COVID-19 vaccine or a placebo.

The CDR3 nucleotides are TGTGCCATTCGACAGGGAGGCAATCAGCCCCAGCATTTT. Amino acid sequence: CAIRQGGNQPQHF. The V gene is TRBV12-3 or TRBV12-4, the J gene TRBJ1-5; TRBD1 agrees at 7 bases. V trimming: 10 bases; J trimming: 2 bases; junction bases outside the gene matches: 5. The CDR3 consists of 13 residues.